One T cell receptor (beta chain) is described in this entry. The data were obtained in a study of control samples from healthy donors and cancer patients. Using immunoSEQ multiplex PCR, the repertoire was profiled, and TCRdb retains in-frame clones only, with some absent. The repertoire holds tens of thousands of clones, with about 88% as singletons. Sequencing was carried out using blood. The receptor was derived from a man in his fifties in good health.

The CDR3 reads CASSLGRRDYGYTF. CDR3 DNA: TGTGCCAGCAGCTTGGGCAGGCGCGACTATGGCTACACCTTC. This rearrangement joins TRBV5-4 to TRBJ1-2; D gene uncertain. Germline V CDR1 and CDR2: SGHNT, YYREEE (reference sequence). V dropped 0 bases and J dropped 3 bases, with 9 bases sitting between them. The CDR3 is 14 residues long. The entire variable domain, with the rest obtained from reference TRBV5-4 and TRBJ1-2, is as follows: ETGVTQSPTHLIKTRGQQVTLRCSSQSGHNTVSWYQQALGQGPQFIFQYYREEENGRGNFPPRFSGLQFPNYSSELNVNALELDDSALYLCASSLGRRDYGYTFGSGTRLTVV.